This T cell receptor (beta chain) was observed in a study of CD8 T cells in ankylosing spondylitis. Findings and limits, study-wide: Characteristic, it appeared, of ankylosing spondylitis blood was a TCR beta motif of eight highly homologous variants.

One entry per CDR3 protein results from TCRdb running MiXCR on the 5' RACE reads. This table holds about 800,000 distinct CDR3 sequences, 12% found once. In this sample, this clonotype turned up many times. Its antigen is undetermined. This CDR3 has 14 amino acids. The V end lost 0 bases, the J end lost 4 bases, and 7 bases lay between the germline ends. Looked up from germline, CDR1 is SGHKS and CDR2 is YYEKEE (reference sequence). The chain links TRBV5-5 to TRBJ2-2; D call uncertain. This clonotype was sampled from a male donor with ankylosing spondylitis. What was sequenced was blood, either unsorted or a sorted T cell fraction (not recorded which). As DNA, the CDR3 is TGTGCCAGCAGCTTGGAAACATTCACCGGGGAGCTGTTTTTT. As protein: CASSLETFTGELFF. Based on the CDR3 plus reference TRBV5-5 and TRBJ2-2, the full variable domain is DAGVTQSPTHLIKTRGQQVTLRCSPISGHKSVSWYQQVLGQGPQFIFQYYEKEERGRGNFPDRFSARQFPNYSSELNVNALLLGDSALYLCASSLETFTGELFFGEGSRLTVL.